Shown below are 25 T cell receptor beta chains from a single sample sequenced in a study of shared clonotypes between healthy human individuals. This table comes from immunoSEQ multiplex PCR, and its TCRdb copy is limited to in-frame clones, with some not included. Of around 2.5 million clones listed, under 95% were seen once; the top ten hold 0.36%. Sequences were obtained from naive CD4+ T cells from PBMCs. The sample's subset: CD45RA+ positively selected. These receptors were collected from a man younger than 35 in good health. Some clones in this sample may be carry-over from other donors' samples.

The chain joins TRBV5-4 to TRBJ2-3, with D possibly being TRBD2 (6 bases). CDR3 length equals 14 residues. Trimming pared 4 bases from V and 1 base from J, leaving 10 bases between. CDR1 and CDR2 (germline): SGHNT, YYREEE (reference sequence). This CDR3 reads CASSAGSRTDTQYF. DNA of the CDR3: TGTGCCAGCAGCGCGGGGAGCCGCACAGATACGCAGTATTTT.

CDR3 sequence (DNA): TGTGCCAGCAGCTTCCCCCGGGGCGGGAGTCCCTACAATGAGCAGTTCTTC. Translated, it gives CASSFPRGGSPYNEQFF. The chain is built from TRBV5-4 and TRBJ2-1; 7 bases are shared with TRBD2. J gave up 2 bases and V 2 bases, and 10 bases lay outside the gene matches. The CDR3 loop spans 17 amino acids. Germline-derived CDR1 and CDR2 are SGHNT and YYREEE (reference sequence).

The chain couples TRBV11-2 to TRBJ2-1; possible D gene TRBD2, 6 bases. Germline CDR1 and CDR2: SGHAT and FQNNGV. Trimming cost V 5 bases and J 0 bases, with 14 bases left between them. The CDR3 length is 16 residues. The chain's CDR3 is CASSPQRARSYNEQFF. In DNA, the CDR3 is TGTGCCAGCAGCCCCCAGCGGGCCCGCTCCTACAATGAGCAGTTCTTC.

This sequence joins TRBV5-6 and TRBJ2-5; D is perhaps TRBD1 (6 bases). Trimming left V 6 bases short and J 4 bases short, with 13 bases between. The CDR3 loop spans 13 amino acids. The germline gives CDR1 SGHDT, CDR2 YYEEEE. This CDR3 is CASTSTGAETQYF. The CDR3 region has the DNA TGTGCCAGCACCTCGACAGGTGCAGAGACCCAGTACTTC.

The V and J genes are TRBV11-1 and TRBJ1-1, with D hard to call. CDR3 length: 13 residues. CDR1 is SGHAT, CDR2 FQDESV, per germline (reference sequence). V dropped 2 bases and J dropped 3 bases, with 7 bases sitting between them. The CDR3 here is CASSLIEDTEAFF. CDR3 nucleotide sequence: TGTGCCAGCAGCTTAATCGAGGACACTGAAGCTTTCTTT.

V usage is TRBV2 and J usage is TRBJ1-5; no clear D. Trimming removed 5 bases from V and 4 bases from J, with 15 bases in between. CDR1 is SNHLY, CDR2 FYNNEI, per germline. The CDR3 is 15 amino acids. The CDR3 bases are TGTGCCAGCAGTCCTCAAGGACCCGCGAATCAGCCCCAGCATTTT. It codes for CASSPQGPANQPQHF.

The V call is TRBV6-1, the J call TRBJ2-7; TRBD1 or TRBD2 may be the D gene (5 bases each). Deletions cut 6 bases from V and 6 bases from J, with 21 bases between. CDR1 and CDR2 from the germline V gene are MNHNS and SASEGT. The CDR3 totals 15 residues. The CDR3 coding sequence is TGTGCCAGCAGCTTCTCGGGGCGCCCCGTTCGCGAGCAGTACTTC. It is translated as CASSFSGRPVREQYF.

As concerns this clone: Other DNA sequences from this sample encode an identical CDR3 as well. V and J are TRBV27 and TRBJ2-2, with 9 bases identical to TRBD2. The CDR3 totals 15 residues. Germline V CDR1 and CDR2: MNHEY, SMNVEV (reference sequence). V lost 3 bases and J lost 4; bases outside the gene matches: 3. The CDR3 DNA follows: TGTGCCAGCAGTTTGGCGGGAGGGCGCACCGGGGAGCTGTTTTTT. As protein: CASSLAGGRTGELFF.

In the case of this clone: Other DNA sequences in this sample translate to the same CDR3. The chain's CDR3 is CASSPRTGPYEQYF. The CDR3 region has the DNA TGTGCCAGCAGCCCCCGGACAGGCCCCTACGAGCAGTACTTC. The chain is built from TRBV7-2 and TRBJ2-7, with 7 bases fitting TRBD1. V lost 5 bases to trimming and J lost 2 bases; unmatched junction nucleotides: 6. CDR1 is SGHTA and CDR2 is FQGNSA in the germline V gene. The CDR3 runs to 14 residues.

The chain recombines TRBV7-3 with TRBJ2-1, with D perhaps given as TRBD1 or TRBD2 (7 bases each). Germline CDR1 reads SGHTA; CDR2 reads FQGTGA. The V and J ends lost 3 bases and 6 bases respectively, with 21 bases between them. The CDR3 extends over 17 amino acids. In DNA form, the CDR3 reads TGTGCCAGCAGCTTCTCAACTGGTATCAGGGGGGGCAATGAGCAGTTCTTC. Translating gives CASSFSTGIRGGNEQFF.

V gene TRBV6-5 combines with J gene TRBJ2-7; D could derive from TRBD1 or TRBD2 (6 bases each). V lost 0 bases to trimming and J lost 6 bases, with 18 bases between them. This CDR3 is built from 16 residues. CDR1 and CDR2 from the germline V gene are MNHEY and SVGAGI. For the CDR3, the DNA is TGTGCCAGCAGTTACTCTGTCGGGGGCCCCCCCGGCGAGCAGTACTTC. It specifies CASSYSVGGPPGEQYF.

The chain uses TRBV5-8 and TRBJ1-2, with a possible D match to TRBD1 (6 bases). CDR3 length equals 12 residues. The V gene's germline CDR1 is SGHTS and CDR2 YDEGEE. The V and J ends lost 8 bases and 4 bases respectively, with 12 bases between them. DNA of the CDR3: TGTGCCAGTACCAGGGGAACCTATGGCTACACCTTC. Its protein is CASTRGTYGYTF. Full variable domain (outside the CDR3, taken from reference TRBV5-8 and TRBJ1-2): EAGVTQSPTHLIKTRGQQATLRCSPISGHTSVYWYQQALGLGLQFLLWYDEGEERNRGNFPPRFSGRQFPNYSSELNVNALELEDSALYLCASTRGTYGYTFGSGTRLTVV.

V and J are TRBV2 and TRBJ2-5; 9 bases fit TRBD2. J was trimmed by 5 bases and V by 3 bases; bases with no gene match: 4. CDR1 SNHLY and CDR2 FYNNEI come from the germline V gene. CDR3 length: 14 amino acids. CDR3 amino acids: CASSDWREGETQYF. CDR3 bases: TGTGCCAGCAGTGACTGGCGGGAGGGCGAGACCCAGTACTTC.

The CDR3 sequence is CASSLKAVTSGRSGEQFF. As DNA, the CDR3 is TGTGCCAGCAGCTTAAAAGCCGTGACTAGCGGGAGATCTGGTGAGCAGTTCTTC. This chain connects TRBV7-3 to TRBJ2-1; TRBD2 matches at 12 bases. The CDR3 has 18 residues. CDR1 is SGHTA, CDR2 FQGTGA, per germline. Unmatched junction bases numbered 13, after V lost 1 base and J lost 9 bases.

The V gene is TRBV10-1, the J gene TRBJ2-5; 11 bases match TRBD1. The germline CDR1 and CDR2 sequences are WNHNN and SYGVQD (reference sequence). This CDR3 has 16 residues. V shed 6 bases, J shed 4 bases, and the junction held 10 bases outside the gene matches. As DNA, the CDR3 is TGCGCCAGCAGCCCCGGGACAGGGGGATCGGGAGAGACCCAGTACTTC. Protein product: CASSPGTGGSGETQYF.

The rearrangement joins TRBV28 to TRBJ2-2; unclear D gene. The V and J ends lost 10 bases and 5 bases respectively, with 17 bases between them. This CDR3 region has 14 residues. Germline lookup yields CDR1 MDHEN and CDR2 SYDVKM. CDR3 sequence (DNA): TGTGCCACCTGGACCCCCTTGAGGACCGGGGAGCTGTTTTTT. This gives the protein CATWTPLRTGELFF. Together with reference TRBV28 and TRBJ2-2, the CDR3 gives the full variable domain: DVKVTQSSRYLVKRTGEKVFLECVQDMDHENMFWYRQDPGLGLRLIYFSYDVKMKEKGDIPEGYSVSREKKERFSLILESASTNQTSMYLCATWTPLRTGELFFGEGSRLTVL.

Concerning this clone: Other DNA sequences in the sample encode the same CDR3. This chain joins TRBV18 and TRBJ2-1; 9 bases line up with TRBD2. The CDR3 length is 15 residues. CDR1 and CDR2 (germline): KGHSH, LQKENI. Trimming took 6 bases from V and 1 from J; bases not matched to a gene: 4. The CDR3 here is CASSLLAGSYNEQFF. CDR3 nucleotides: TGTGCCAGCTCGCTACTAGCGGGTTCCTACAATGAGCAGTTCTTC. The entire variable domain, with the rest obtained from reference TRBV18 and TRBJ2-1, is as follows: NAGVMQNPRHLVRRRGQEARLRCSPMKGHSHVYWYRQLPEEGLKFMVYLQKENIIDESGMPKERFSAEFPKEGPSILRIQQVVRGDSAAYFCASSLLAGSYNEQFFGPGTRLTVL.

The CDR3 region is CASSGTGGGDGYTF. CDR3 nucleotide sequence: TGTGCCAGCAGCGGGACAGGGGGAGGGGATGGCTACACCTTC. V usage is TRBV2 and J usage is TRBJ1-2; 11 nucleotides agree with TRBD1. Germline V gives CDR1 SNHLY, CDR2 FYNNEI. This CDR3 region has 14 residues. Trimming cost V 6 bases and J 6 bases; bases outside gene matches: 6.

The chain carries TRBV28 and TRBJ2-5, with D possibly being TRBD1 or TRBD2 (5 bases each). V was clipped by 6 bases and J by 5 bases, with 16 bases between them. Germline CDR1 MDHEN, CDR2 SYDVKM. The CDR3 is 14 amino acids. CDR3 DNA: TGTGCCAGCAGCATAACGGGGACCCCGGAGACCCAGTACTTC. Translating it yields CASSITGTPETQYF. Full variable domain (remainder filled in from reference TRBV28 and TRBJ2-5): DVKVTQSSRYLVKRTGEKVFLECVQDMDHENMFWYRQDPGLGLRLIYFSYDVKMKEKGDIPEGYSVSREKKERFSLILESASTNQTSMYLCASSITGTPETQYFGPGTRLLVL.

This clone was seen just once. The V call is TRBV7-9, the J call TRBJ2-5; D gene unclear. Germline V CDR1 and CDR2: SEHNR, FQNEAQ (reference sequence). V lost 1 base and J 1 base, leaving 13 bases between the germline ends. The CDR3 length is 16 residues. CDR3: CASSLGALLLQETQYF. CDR3 DNA: TGTGCCAGCAGCTTAGGGGCACTCCTTCTCCAAGAGACCCAGTACTTC.

The chain uses TRBV10-3 and TRBJ1-2; D is uncertain. Germline values: CDR1 ENHRY, CDR2 SYGVKD. This CDR3 spans 14 amino acids. Trimming removed 2 bases from V and 0 bases from J, with 7 bases in between. CDR3 amino acids: CAISEGSANYGYTF. In nucleotides, the CDR3 is TGTGCCATCAGTGAGGGCAGCGCTAACTATGGCTACACCTTC.

J is TRBJ1-2 and V is TRBV10-2, with D unclear. V gave up 5 bases and J gave up 7 bases, with 17 bases separating them. In germline, CDR1 is WSHSY, CDR2 SAAADI. The CDR3 spans 14 residues. The CDR3 sequence: CASSFDRPHGGYTF. CDR3 bases: TGCGCCAGCAGTTTCGACCGTCCCCACGGTGGCTACACCTTC.

As to this clone: Other DNA sequences in the same sample also yield this CDR3. The chain recombines TRBV28 with TRBJ2-7, with 12 bases that match TRBD2. V dropped 5 bases and J dropped 7; count of bases not matched to a gene: 6. Per the germline V gene, CDR1 is MDHEN and CDR2 is SYDVKM. CDR3 length: 14 residues. CDR3 DNA sequence: TGTGCCAGCAGTCTGACTAGCGGGAGAGGTGAGCAGTACTTC. Its protein product is CASSLTSGRGEQYF.

The rearrangement links TRBV7-8 to TRBJ2-7; D not resolved. The CDR3 spans 14 residues. Trimming removed 0 bases from V and 2 bases from J, with 8 bases in between. Germline V gene sequence: CDR1 SGHVS, CDR2 FQNEAQ. CDR3 in amino acids: CASSLALQAYEQYF. The CDR3 nucleotides read TGTGCCAGCAGCTTAGCGCTTCAGGCCTACGAGCAGTACTTC.

The chain combines TRBV2 with TRBJ1-4; D ambiguous. Trimming took 3 bases from V and 8 from J, leaving 10 bases between them. Germline V gene lookup returns CDR1 SNHLY and CDR2 FYNNEI. This CDR3 has 13 residues. The CDR3 bases are TGTGCCAGCAGTGACTTAGGGTGGGAAAAACTGTTTTTT. Translation: CASSDLGWEKLFF.